The T cell receptor beta chain described here comes from a study of control samples from healthy donors and cancer patients. The repertoire was sequenced with immunoSEQ multiplex PCR; TCRdb's copy has only in-frame clones and lacks some. The data hold about 130,000 clones, with 85% to 95% observed a single time. Germline CDR1 reads SGDLS; CDR2 reads YYNGEE. There are 13 residues in the CDR3. V shed 3 bases, J shed 7 bases, and the junction held 7 bases outside the gene matches. Sequencing was performed on PBMCs. This TCR was sampled from an older man with head and neck cancer. V is TRBV9 and J is TRBJ2-7; the match to TRBD2 covers 7 bases. The CDR3: CASSEQTGGEQYF. CDR3 nucleotides: TGTGCCAGCAGCGAACAAACGGGGGGTGAGCAGTACTTC.